What follows are 24 T cell receptor beta chains derived from one specimen sequenced in a study of long-term antiretroviral therapy in people with HIV. The libraries were made with immunoSEQ v3.0 at survey level. Some clones are missing from TCRdb's copy, which holds only in-frame ones; the method was immunoSEQ multiplex PCR. This sample has 30,000 to 35,000 clones, with 75% to 90% found just once. The sample was unsorted PBMCs, taken 0.8 years before starting antiretroviral therapy. These receptors were collected from a man aged 18 to 30 with HIV.

On this clone itself: Relative to the germline gene, one junction end is altered; a read error may explain this. The V call is TRBV19, the J call TRBJ2-1; possible D gene TRBD2, 5 bases. This CDR3 region has 11 residues. CDR1 LNHDA and CDR2 SQIVND come from the germline V gene (reference sequence). DNA for the CDR3: TGTGCCAGTAGTATATTCCGGGAAATGGTCTTC. This gives the protein CASSIFREMVF.

This clone was detected once. The gene calls are TRBV5-1 and TRBJ2-4, with TRBD1 identical over 10 bases. The CDR3 has 17 residues. The germline gives CDR1 SGHRS, CDR2 YFSETQ. J gave up 8 bases and V 4 bases, and 15 bases lay outside the gene matches. CDR3 residues: CASSRNNPGQGEDIQYF. The CDR3, as DNA: TGCGCCAGCAGCCGTAATAACCCCGGACAGGGGGAGGACATTCAGTACTTC. Together with reference TRBV5-1 and TRBJ2-4, the CDR3 gives the full variable domain: KAGVTQTPRYLIKTRGQQVTLSCSPISGHRSVSWYQQTPGQGLQFLFEYFSETQRNKGNFPGRFSGRQFSNSRSEMNVSTLELGDSALYLCASSRNNPGQGEDIQYFGAGTRLSVL.

This clone was seen a single time. The chain joins TRBV20-1 to TRBJ1-2; unclear D gene. Per the germline V gene, CDR1 is DFQATT and CDR2 is SNEGSKA (reference sequence). CDR3 length equals 9 residues. V lost 3 bases and J lost 8, with 4 bases in between. The CDR3 nucleotides read TGCAGTGCTAGTGGCGGCTACACCTTC. Its protein product is CSASGGYTF.

This chain connects TRBV14 to TRBJ2-1, with D perhaps TRBD2 (6 bases). The CDR3 has 16 residues. Trimming left V 1 base short and J 3 bases short, with 13 bases between. Germline assignment: CDR1 SGHDN and CDR2 FVKESK. The CDR3 bases are TGTGCCAGCAGCCAAGGGGGGGAAGGGGTCTACAATGAGCAGTTCTTC. Its translation: CASSQGGEGVYNEQFF. Complete variable domain (other parts from reference TRBV14 and TRBJ2-1): EAGVTQFPSHSVIEKGQTVTLRCDPISGHDNLYWYRRVMGKEIKFLLHFVKESKQDESGMPNNRFLAERTGGTYSTLKVQPAELEDSGVYFCASSQGGEGVYNEQFFGPGTRLTVL.

The chain recombines TRBV4-3 with TRBJ1-2; a possible D gene is TRBD1 (6 bases). The CDR3 has 15 residues. CDR1 LGHNA and CDR2 YSLEER come from the germline V gene. V was clipped by 0 bases and J by 6 bases, with 14 bases between them. CDR3 nucleotides: TGCGCCAGCAGCCAAGACAGGGGCTGGAAGAATGGCTACACCTTC. It translates to CASSQDRGWKNGYTF.

V gene TRBV5-1 combines with J gene TRBJ2-5; 8 positions match TRBD1. CDR3 length: 15 amino acids. The ends lost 3 bases at V and 5 bases at J; junction bases unmatched: 9. The germline V gene encodes CDR1 SGHRS and CDR2 YFSETQ. CDR3 in DNA: TGCGCCAGCAGCTCCCTCCAGGGGGCGAGGGAGACCCAGTACTTC. This sequence encodes CASSSLQGARETQYF. Full variable domain (outside the CDR3, taken from reference TRBV5-1 and TRBJ2-5): KAGVTQTPRYLIKTRGQQVTLSCSPISGHRSVSWYQQTPGQGLQFLFEYFSETQRNKGNFPGRFSGRQFSNSRSEMNVSTLELGDSALYLCASSSLQGARETQYFGPGTRLLVL.

The chain links TRBV5-1 to TRBJ1-1; D might be TRBD1 (5 bases). From germline, CDR1 is SGHRS and CDR2 YFSETQ. Trimming shortened V by 3 bases and J by 2 bases, and 5 bases separated the two germline ends. The CDR3 is 12 residues long. The CDR3 is CASSWDNTEAFF. In DNA, the CDR3 is TGCGCCAGCAGCTGGGACAACACTGAAGCTTTCTTT. The full variable domain, rest sourced from reference TRBV5-1 and TRBJ1-1, is KAGVTQTPRYLIKTRGQQVTLSCSPISGHRSVSWYQQTPGQGLQFLFEYFSETQRNKGNFPGRFSGRQFSNSRSEMNVSTLELGDSALYLCASSWDNTEAFFGQGTRLTVV.

In this sample, this clone turned up a few times. The rearrangement joins TRBV6-5 to TRBJ2-2; D ambiguous. The V end lost 11 bases, the J end lost 0 bases, and 13 bases lay between the germline ends. CDR3 length: 14 residues. Germline CDR1 MNHEY, CDR2 SVGAGI. The CDR3 sequence: CACHGVANTGELFF. The CDR3 nucleotides read TGTGCCTGCCATGGGGTCGCGAACACCGGGGAGCTGTTTTTT.

The V call is TRBV6-1, the J call TRBJ2-1; no clear D. CDR3 length: 13 residues. Trimming left V 6 bases short and J 8 bases short, with 14 bases between. Germline V gene data show CDR1 as MNHNS and CDR2 as SASEGT. The CDR3 reads CASRDARYDEQFF. CDR3 nucleotide sequence: TGTGCCAGCAGGGATGCGAGGTATGATGAGCAGTTCTTC.

The chain's CDR3 is CATSDLGEQYF. As DNA, the CDR3 is TGTGCCACCTCCGACCTGGGAGAGCAGTACTTC. The rearrangement uses TRBV6-1 and TRBJ2-7; no clear D gene. CDR3 length: 11 amino acids. Germline-derived CDR1 and CDR2 are MNHNS and SASEGT. Deletions cut 10 bases from V and 7 bases from J, with 14 bases between.

V usage is TRBV7-2 and J usage is TRBJ1-2; TRBD1 aligns across 8 bases. J lost 4 bases, V lost 2 bases, and 9 bases had no gene match. The CDR3 runs to 16 residues. The germline V gene has CDR1 SGHTA and CDR2 FQGNSA. The CDR3 reads CASSLRGDRWTYGYTF. The CDR3 DNA follows: TGTGCCAGCAGCTTACGAGGGGACAGGTGGACCTATGGCTACACCTTC.

V usage is TRBV19 and J usage is TRBJ1-2; TRBD1 matches at 9 bases. Per germline, CDR1 LNHDA and CDR2 SQIVND (reference sequence). The CDR3 runs 15 residues. Trimming removed 3 bases from V and 12 bases from J; junction bases left unmatched: 14. The CDR3 sequence: CASSIIGQGFPGNTF. The CDR3 DNA follows: TGTGCCAGTAGTATTATCGGACAGGGGTTTCCAGGGAACACCTTC.

The chain couples TRBV13 to TRBJ2-1, with D uncertain. V was clipped by 3 bases and J by 7 bases, with 7 bases between them. From germline, CDR1 is PRHDT and CDR2 FYEKMQ (reference sequence). The CDR3 sequence is 12 residues long. The CDR3 reads CASSFSGNEQFF. CDR3 sequence (DNA): TGTGCCAGCAGCTTCTCCGGGAATGAGCAGTTCTTC.

The chain uses TRBV5-5 and TRBJ2-3; D unresolved. Looked up from germline, CDR1 is SGHKS and CDR2 is YYEKEE (reference sequence). Trimming removed 4 bases at V and 0 bases at J, with 3 bases between. The CDR3 runs to 12 residues. In DNA form, the CDR3 reads TGTGCCAGCAGCCCGAGCACAGATACGCAGTATTTT. Translated, it gives CASSPSTDTQYF.

The chain joins TRBV5-1 to TRBJ1-4; possible D gene TRBD1, 6 bases. V was shortened by 6 bases and J by 5 bases, with 14 bases between the two germline ends. Germline assignment: CDR1 SGHRS and CDR2 YFSETQ. The CDR3 loop spans 14 amino acids. The CDR3 nucleotides read TGCGCCAGCAAACTGCCGGGGGGCAATGAAAAACTGTTTTTT. Encoded protein: CASKLPGGNEKLFF.

The V call is TRBV7-2, the J call TRBJ1-5, with 9 bases that match TRBD1. CDR1 and CDR2 from the germline V gene are SGHTA and FQGNSA. The V and J ends lost 1 base and 10 bases, in that order; junction bases with no gene match: 8. The CDR3 consists of 15 residues. DNA of the CDR3: TGTGCCAGCAGCTTAGACGGGACAGGGCATCGCCCCCAGCATTTT. It translates to CASSLDGTGHRPQHF.

This clone came up once. The genes are TRBV7-9 and TRBJ1-2; D is unresolved. Trimming shortened V by 3 bases and J by 2 bases, and 13 bases separated the two germline ends. CDR1 is SEHNR and CDR2 is FQNEAQ in the germline V gene (reference sequence). There are 15 residues in the CDR3. DNA of the CDR3: TGTGCCAGCAGCTTGGAAGAAGGCAGAAACTATGGCTACACCTTC. The encoded protein is CASSLEEGRNYGYTF.

V is TRBV5-1 and J is TRBJ2-4; 7 positions agree with TRBD1. V shed 7 bases, J shed 0 bases, and the junction held 7 bases outside the gene matches. The CDR3 consists of 15 residues. Germline V CDR1 and CDR2: SGHRS, YFSETQ. CDR3 in amino acids: CASRGGMGAKNIQYF. The CDR3 region has the DNA TGCGCCAGCCGAGGGGGCATGGGAGCCAAAAACATTCAGTACTTC.

The gene calls are TRBV19 and TRBJ1-2, with D perhaps matching TRBD1 (6 bases). The germline gives CDR1 LNHDA, CDR2 SQIVND (reference sequence). The CDR3 is 16 residues long. Trimming shortened V by 4 bases and J by 7 bases, and 22 bases separated the two germline ends. The DNA for the CDR3 is TGTGCCAGTAGTAGCGACGCGGAACAGGGCACCTCTGGCTACACCTTC. This sequence encodes CASSSDAEQGTSGYTF.

The chain joins TRBV9 to TRBJ1-2; 7 nucleotides match TRBD1. V was clipped by 0 bases and J by 7 bases; unmatched bases: 6. This CDR3 is 14 amino acids long. Germline CDR1 is SGDLS and CDR2 is YYNGEE. The CDR3, as DNA: TGTGCCAGCAGCGTAGGGGGCCAGGGGGTTGGCTACACCTTC. This translates into CASSVGGQGVGYTF.

This sequence joins TRBV5-1 and TRBJ2-1, with 9 bases fitting TRBD1. The CDR3 contains 13 residues. Germline V gene data show CDR1 as SGHRS and CDR2 as YFSETQ. After removal of 5 bases from V and 9 bases from J, the junction contained 6 bases not matched to a gene. CDR3 in amino acids: CASRSQGAGEQFF. The CDR3 DNA is TGCGCCAGCAGGTCACAGGGGGCCGGTGAGCAGTTCTTC. Together with reference TRBV5-1 and TRBJ2-1, the CDR3 gives the full variable domain: KAGVTQTPRYLIKTRGQQVTLSCSPISGHRSVSWYQQTPGQGLQFLFEYFSETQRNKGNFPGRFSGRQFSNSRSEMNVSTLELGDSALYLCASRSQGAGEQFFGPGTRLTVL.

The J gene is TRBJ1-2, the V gene TRBV9; D possibly corresponds to TRBD1 (5 bases). Germline V gene data show CDR1 as SGDLS and CDR2 as YYNGEE. V was trimmed by 3 bases and J by 6 bases, leaving 18 bases between them. The CDR3 spans 15 residues. The chain's CDR3 is CASSALQDPTHGYTF. CDR3 nucleotides: TGTGCCAGCAGCGCCCTACAGGACCCAACGCATGGCTACACCTTC. The whole variable domain, filled in from reference TRBV9 and TRBJ1-2, reads DSGVTQTPKHLITATGQRVTLRCSPRSGDLSVYWYQQSLDQGLQFLIQYYNGEERAKGNILERFSAQQFPDLHSELNLSSLELGDSALYFCASSALQDPTHGYTFGSGTRLTVV.

This chain uses TRBV7-2 with TRBJ2-3; TRBD1 or TRBD2 may be the D gene (5 bases each). The V gene's germline CDR1 is SGHTA and CDR2 FQGNSA. Trimming removed 4 bases from V and 2 bases from J, with 10 bases in between. CDR3 length equals 14 residues. In nucleotides, the CDR3 is TGTGCCAGCAGCTCGGGACCAGCCACAGATACGCAGTATTTT. Its translation is CASSSGPATDTQYF.

In its sample, this clone was seen a few times. The chain joins TRBV6-5 to TRBJ1-6, with 8 bases aligning to TRBD1. Germline CDR1 is MNHEY and CDR2 is SVGAGI. V was pared by 8 bases and J by 7 bases, with 4 bases of the junction left unmatched. The CDR3 runs to 13 residues. CDR3 region: CASGQGRNSPLHF. The CDR3 DNA reads TGTGCCAGCGGACAGGGCCGGAATTCACCCCTCCACTTT.